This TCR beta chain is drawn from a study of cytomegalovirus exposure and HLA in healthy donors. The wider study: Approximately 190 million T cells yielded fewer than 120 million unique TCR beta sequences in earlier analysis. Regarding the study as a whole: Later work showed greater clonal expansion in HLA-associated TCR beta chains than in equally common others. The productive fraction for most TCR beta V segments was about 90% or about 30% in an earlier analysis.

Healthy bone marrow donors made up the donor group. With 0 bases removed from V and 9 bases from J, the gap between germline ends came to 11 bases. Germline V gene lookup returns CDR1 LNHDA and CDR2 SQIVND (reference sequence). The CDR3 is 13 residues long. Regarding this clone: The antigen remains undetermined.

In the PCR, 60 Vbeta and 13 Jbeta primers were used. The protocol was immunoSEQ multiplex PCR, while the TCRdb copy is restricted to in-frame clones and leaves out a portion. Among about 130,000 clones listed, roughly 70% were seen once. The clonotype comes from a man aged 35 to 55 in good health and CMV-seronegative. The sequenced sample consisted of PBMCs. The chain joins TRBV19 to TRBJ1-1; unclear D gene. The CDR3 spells CASSIDGPGKAFF. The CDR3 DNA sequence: TGTGCCAGTAGTATAGATGGTCCCGGGAAAGCTTTCTTT. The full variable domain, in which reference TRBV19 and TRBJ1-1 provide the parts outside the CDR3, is DGGITQSPKYLFRKEGQNVTLSCEQNLNHDAMYWYRQDPGQGLRLIYYSQIVNDFQKGDIAEGYSVSREKKESFPLTVTSAQKNPTAFYLCASSIDGPGKAFFGQGTRLTVV.